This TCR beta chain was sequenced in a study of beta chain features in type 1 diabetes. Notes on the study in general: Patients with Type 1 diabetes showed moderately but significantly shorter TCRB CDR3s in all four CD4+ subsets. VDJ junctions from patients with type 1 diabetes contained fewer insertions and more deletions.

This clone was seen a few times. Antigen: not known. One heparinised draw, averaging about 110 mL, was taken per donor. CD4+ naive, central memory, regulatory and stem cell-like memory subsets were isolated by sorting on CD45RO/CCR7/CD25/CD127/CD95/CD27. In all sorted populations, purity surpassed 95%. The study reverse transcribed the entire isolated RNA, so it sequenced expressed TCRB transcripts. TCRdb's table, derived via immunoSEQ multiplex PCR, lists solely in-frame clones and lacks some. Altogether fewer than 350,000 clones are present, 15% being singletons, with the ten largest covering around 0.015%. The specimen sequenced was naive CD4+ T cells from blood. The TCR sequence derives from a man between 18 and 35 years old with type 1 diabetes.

CDR3 nucleotides: TGCAGCGTTGAAGATCCTGGGGGGAGGAACACTGAAGCTTTCTTT. It codes for CSVEDPGGRNTEAFF. J is TRBJ1-1 and V is TRBV29-1; possibly TRBD1 for D (5 bases). CDR1 and CDR2 from the germline V gene are SQVTM and ANQGSEA. V was pared by 0 bases and J by 1 base, with 12 bases between. This CDR3 region has 15 residues.